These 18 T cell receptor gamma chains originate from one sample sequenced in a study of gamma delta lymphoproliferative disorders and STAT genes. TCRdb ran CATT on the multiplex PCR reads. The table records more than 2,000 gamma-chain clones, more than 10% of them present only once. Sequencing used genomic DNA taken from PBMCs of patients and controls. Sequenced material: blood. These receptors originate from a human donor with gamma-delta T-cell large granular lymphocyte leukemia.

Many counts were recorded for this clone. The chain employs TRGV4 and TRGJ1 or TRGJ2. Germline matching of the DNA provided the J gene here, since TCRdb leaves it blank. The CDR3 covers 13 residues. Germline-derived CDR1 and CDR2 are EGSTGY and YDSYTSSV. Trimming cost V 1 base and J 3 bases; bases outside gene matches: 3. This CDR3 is CATWDGCYYKKLF. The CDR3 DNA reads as TGTGCCACCTGGGATGGATGTTATTATAAGAAACTCTTT.

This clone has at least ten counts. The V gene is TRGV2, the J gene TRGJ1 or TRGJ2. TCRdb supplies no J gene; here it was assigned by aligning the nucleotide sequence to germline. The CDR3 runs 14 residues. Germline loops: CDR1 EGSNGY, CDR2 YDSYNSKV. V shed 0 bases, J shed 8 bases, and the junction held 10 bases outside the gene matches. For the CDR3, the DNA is TGTGCCACCTGGGACGGGCCCCCGGCGCATAAGAAACTCTTT. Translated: CATWDGPPAHKKLF.

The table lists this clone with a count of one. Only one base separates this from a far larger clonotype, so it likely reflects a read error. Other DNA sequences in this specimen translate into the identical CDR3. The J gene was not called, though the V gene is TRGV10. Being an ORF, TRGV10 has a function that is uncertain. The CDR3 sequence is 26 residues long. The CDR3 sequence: CAAWDCISFYPFQKCSPSSNYYKKLF. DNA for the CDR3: TGTGCTGCGTGGGACTGTATCTCATTCTACCCCTTCCAAAAGTGTAGCCCTTCGTCGAATTATTATAAGAAGCTCTTT.

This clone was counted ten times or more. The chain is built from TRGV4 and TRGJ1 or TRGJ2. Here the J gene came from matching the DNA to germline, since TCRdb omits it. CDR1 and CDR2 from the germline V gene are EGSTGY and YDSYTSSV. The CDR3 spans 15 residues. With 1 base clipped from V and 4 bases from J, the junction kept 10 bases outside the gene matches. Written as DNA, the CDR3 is TGTGCCACCTGGGATGGAGTTCGACGATATTATAAGAAACTCTTT. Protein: CATWDGVRRYYKKLF.

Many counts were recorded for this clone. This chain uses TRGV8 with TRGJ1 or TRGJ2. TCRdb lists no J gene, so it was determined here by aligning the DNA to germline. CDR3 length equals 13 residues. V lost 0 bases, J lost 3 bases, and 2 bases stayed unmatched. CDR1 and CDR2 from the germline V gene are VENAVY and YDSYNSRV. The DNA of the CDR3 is TGTGCCACCTGGGATAGGCCTTATTATAAGAAACTCTTT. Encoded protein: CATWDRPYYKKLF.

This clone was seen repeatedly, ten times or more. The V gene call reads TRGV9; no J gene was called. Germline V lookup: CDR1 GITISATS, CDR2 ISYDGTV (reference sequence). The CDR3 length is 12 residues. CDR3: CALWELPYPKLF. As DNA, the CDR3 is TGTGCCTTGTGGGAGCTACCGTACCCCAAACTCTTT.

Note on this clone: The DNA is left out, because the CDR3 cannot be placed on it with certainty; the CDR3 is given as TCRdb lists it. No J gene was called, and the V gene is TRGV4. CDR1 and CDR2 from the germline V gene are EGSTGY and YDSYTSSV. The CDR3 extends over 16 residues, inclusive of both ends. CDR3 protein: CATWDARNSLAVEQHF.

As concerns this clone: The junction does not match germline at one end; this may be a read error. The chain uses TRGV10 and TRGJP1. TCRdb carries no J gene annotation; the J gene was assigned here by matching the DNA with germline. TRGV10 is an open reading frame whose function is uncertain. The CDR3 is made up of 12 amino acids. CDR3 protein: CAGPYTGWFKIF. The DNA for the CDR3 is TGCGCGGGACCCTACACTGGTTGGTTCAAGATATTT.

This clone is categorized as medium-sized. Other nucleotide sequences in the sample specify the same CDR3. The CDR3 DNA reads TGTGCTGCGTGGGACTGTATCTCATTCTACCCCTTCCAAAAGTGTAGCCCTTCGTCGAATTATTATAAGAAACTCTTT. Translated: CAAWDCISFYPFQKCSPSSNYYKKLF. The J gene is TRGJ1 or TRGJ2, the V gene TRGV10. The J gene, left out of TCRdb, was set here by checking the DNA against germline. TRGV10 counts as an open reading frame of uncertain function. The CDR3 totals 26 residues. The V and J ends lost 8 bases and 0 bases, in that order; junction bases with no gene match: 44.

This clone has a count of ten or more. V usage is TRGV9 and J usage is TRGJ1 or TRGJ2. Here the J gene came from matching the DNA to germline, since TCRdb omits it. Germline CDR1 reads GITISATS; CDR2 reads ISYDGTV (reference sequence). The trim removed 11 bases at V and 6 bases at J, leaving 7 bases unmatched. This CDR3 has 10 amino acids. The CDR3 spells CASPSYKKLF. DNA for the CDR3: TGTGCCTCCCCGAGTTATAAGAAACTCTTT.

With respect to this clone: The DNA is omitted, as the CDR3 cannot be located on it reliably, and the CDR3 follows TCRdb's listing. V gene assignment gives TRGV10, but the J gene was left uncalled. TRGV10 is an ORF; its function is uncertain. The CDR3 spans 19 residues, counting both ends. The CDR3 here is CAAWDWNRIRNSLAVEQHF.

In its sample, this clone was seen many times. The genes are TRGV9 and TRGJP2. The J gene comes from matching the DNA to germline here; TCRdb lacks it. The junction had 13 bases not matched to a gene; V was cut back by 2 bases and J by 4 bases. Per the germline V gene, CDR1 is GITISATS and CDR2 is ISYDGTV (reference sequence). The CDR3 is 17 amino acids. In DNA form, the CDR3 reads TGTGCCTTGTGGGAGGGATCCTCTCGCTTTAGTGATTGGATCAAGACGTTT. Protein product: CALWEGSSRFSDWIKTF.

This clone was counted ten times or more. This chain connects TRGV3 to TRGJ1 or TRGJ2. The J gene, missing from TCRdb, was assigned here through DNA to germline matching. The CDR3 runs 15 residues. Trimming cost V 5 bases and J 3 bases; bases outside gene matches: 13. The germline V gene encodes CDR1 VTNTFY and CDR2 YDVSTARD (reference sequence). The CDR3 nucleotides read TGTGCCACCTGGGGCTCTCAGAGGGGTTATTATAAGAAACTCTTT. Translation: CATWGSQRGYYKKLF.

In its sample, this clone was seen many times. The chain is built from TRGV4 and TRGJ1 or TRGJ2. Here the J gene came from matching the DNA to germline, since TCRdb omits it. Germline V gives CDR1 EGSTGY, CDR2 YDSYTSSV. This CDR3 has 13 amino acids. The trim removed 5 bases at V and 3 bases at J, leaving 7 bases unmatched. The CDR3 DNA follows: TGTGCCACCTGGGTTAACTCTTATTATAAGAAACTCTTT. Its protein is CATWVNSYYKKLF.

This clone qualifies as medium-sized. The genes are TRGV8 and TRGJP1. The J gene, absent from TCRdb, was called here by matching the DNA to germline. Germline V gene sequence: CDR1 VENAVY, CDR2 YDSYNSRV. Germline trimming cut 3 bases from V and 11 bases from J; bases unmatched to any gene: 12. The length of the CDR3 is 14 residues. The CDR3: CATWDVGRRWFKIF. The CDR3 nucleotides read TGTGCCACCTGGGATGTGGGGCGTAGATGGTTCAAGATATTT.

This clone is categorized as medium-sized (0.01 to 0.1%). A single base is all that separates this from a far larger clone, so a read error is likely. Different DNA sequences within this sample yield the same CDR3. The CDR3 sequence is CALERGKLF. As DNA, the CDR3 is TGCGCCTTGGAGAGGGGGAAACTCTTT. V and J are TRGV9 and TRGJ1 or TRGJ2. The J gene is not listed in TCRdb, so it was assigned here from a DNA match to germline. This CDR3 is 9 amino acids long. Germline V CDR1 and CDR2: GITISATS, ISYDGTV (reference sequence).

In DNA, the CDR3 is TGTGCTGCGTGGGATTTCCTACGCCACTATTATTATAAGAAACTCTTT. Translating it yields CAAWDFLRHYYYKKLF. The chain couples TRGV10 to TRGJ1 or TRGJ2. TCRdb is silent on the J gene; assignment here came from matching the DNA to germline. TRGV10 is annotated as an ORF whose role is uncertain. This CDR3 spans 16 amino acids. V lost 8 bases to trimming and J lost 2 bases; unmatched junction nucleotides: 16.

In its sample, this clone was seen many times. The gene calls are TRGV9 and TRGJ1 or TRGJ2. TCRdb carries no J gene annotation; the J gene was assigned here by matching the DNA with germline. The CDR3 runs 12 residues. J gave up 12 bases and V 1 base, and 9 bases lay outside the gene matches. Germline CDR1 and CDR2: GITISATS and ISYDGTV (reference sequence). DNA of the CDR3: TGTGCCTTGTGGGAGGTCCCCTGGGGGAAACTCTTT. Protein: CALWEVPWGKLF.